This T cell receptor (beta chain) stems from a study of OX40 agonist ivuxolimab in advanced cancers. Study at large: Partial responses were achieved by three patients, one with hepatocellular carcinoma and two with cutaneous melanoma. Study conclusions and caveats: Clonal expansion was seen in CD4+ and CD8+ blood T cells by week 6 at 0.1 to 3.0 mg/kg.

The method was immunoSEQ multiplex PCR; TCRdb's version includes in-frame clones alone and lacks a portion of them. This table holds roughly 24,000 clones, more than 80% found once. Patients were excluded for autoimmune disease history or systemic immunosuppression. Comment on this clone: Its antigen remains unidentified.

After removal of 1 base from V and 1 base from J, the junction contained 5 bases not matched to a gene. Germline V gene lookup returns CDR1 MNHEY and CDR2 SVGAGI. The CDR3 contains 16 residues. Source: CD4+ or CD8+ T cells sorted from blood, taken in a trial of the OX40 agonist ivuxolimab. The source of this sequence is an adult with an advanced solid tumor such as melanoma, head and neck, liver or kidney cancer. The rearrangement links TRBV6-5 to TRBJ2-5; TRBD2 matches 8 bases. The CDR3 nucleotides read TGTGCCAGCAGTTACTTGAGCGGGAGCCCCCAAGAGACCCAGTACTTC. It encodes CASSYLSGSPQETQYF.